One and the same sample provided the 20 T cell receptor beta chains below, sequenced in a study of shared clonotypes between healthy human individuals. TCRdb's copy holds only in-frame clones and misses some; the assay was immunoSEQ multiplex PCR. In the table there are 950,000 to 1,100,000 clones, 70% to 80% of which are singletons. Input material: memory CD4+ T cells from PBMCs. Subset given: CD45RA-negative fraction. All receptors derive from a man younger than 30 in good health. Some clones in this sample may be carry-over from other donors' samples.

The genes are TRBV15 and TRBJ2-7, with a possible D match to TRBD1 (6 bases). Germline CDR1 reads LNHNV; CDR2 reads YYDKDF (reference sequence). This CDR3 comprises 18 residues. With 0 bases removed from V and 2 bases from J, the gap between germline ends came to 20 bases. CDR3 amino acids: CATSRDLTMPDRTYEQYF. The CDR3 nucleotides read TGTGCCACCAGCAGAGATTTAACCATGCCGGACAGAACCTACGAGCAGTACTTC.

The CDR3 DNA is TGTGCCAGTAGTACAGGGACATCCCGGCGGTACACCTTC. Protein: CASSTGTSRRYTF. The chain recombines TRBV19 with TRBJ1-2; D perhaps matches TRBD1 (6 bases). This CDR3 comprises 13 residues. Deletions cut 4 bases from V and 11 bases from J, with 17 bases between. Germline values: CDR1 LNHDA, CDR2 SQIVND (reference sequence). Supplemented by reference TRBV19 and TRBJ1-2, the full variable domain reads DGGITQSPKYLFRKEGQNVTLSCEQNLNHDAMYWYRQDPGQGLRLIYYSQIVNDFQKGDIAEGYSVSREKKESFPLTVTSAQKNPTAFYLCASSTGTSRRYTFGSGTRLTVV.

The chain recombines TRBV5-1 with TRBJ2-3, with TRBD2 matching over 11 bases. CDR3 length equals 15 residues. V shed 2 bases and J 6 bases; nucleotides not matched to a gene: 5. The germline gives CDR1 SGHRS, CDR2 YFSETQ. The CDR3 region is CASSLLAGDADTQYF. The CDR3 nucleotides read TGCGCCAGCAGCTTACTAGCGGGAGATGCGGATACGCAGTATTTT.

This chain links TRBV28 with TRBJ2-7; D call uncertain. The CDR3 extends over 11 amino acids. Germline-derived CDR1 and CDR2 are MDHEN and SYDVKM. Trimming pared 6 bases from V and 12 bases from J, leaving 15 bases between. CDR3 coding DNA: TGTGCCAGCAGCAGAAACAGAGCATGGTACTTC. It encodes CASSRNRAWYF.

The chain links TRBV28 to TRBJ2-7, with unresolved D. The CDR3 has 15 amino acids. Trimming removed 4 bases from V and 4 bases from J, with 17 bases in between. The germline gives CDR1 MDHEN, CDR2 SYDVKM. As DNA, the CDR3 is TGTGCCAGCAGTTCCACCACTCCCGGTCGGTACGAGCAGTACTTC. Amino acid sequence: CASSSTTPGRYEQYF. The variable domain in full, with the rest retrieved from reference TRBV28 and TRBJ2-7, is DVKVTQSSRYLVKRTGEKVFLECVQDMDHENMFWYRQDPGLGLRLIYFSYDVKMKEKGDIPEGYSVSREKKERFSLILESASTNQTSMYLCASSSTTPGRYEQYFGPGTRLTVT.

This clone has just one count. The rearrangement uses TRBV30 and TRBJ2-3; D gene unclear. This CDR3 has 11 amino acids. V gave up 2 bases and J gave up 4 bases, with 4 bases separating them. Germline values: CDR1 GTSNPN, CDR2 SVGIG (reference sequence). The CDR3 is CAWSIPDTQYF. CDR3 nucleotide sequence: TGTGCCTGGAGTATCCCAGATACGCAGTATTTT.

The chain is built from TRBV6-1 and TRBJ1-5, with TRBD1 as a possible D gene (6 bases). The CDR3 length is 18 residues. V lost 4 bases and J 1 base, leaving 20 bases between the germline ends. CDR1 is MNHNS and CDR2 is SASEGT in the germline V gene. The CDR3 region is CASSGRAQGVGSNQPQHF. The CDR3 DNA reads as TGTGCCAGCAGTGGCCGGGCACAGGGCGTCGGAAGCAATCAGCCCCAGCATTTT.

This chain connects TRBV18 to TRBJ2-1, with TRBD2 matching 12 bases. The CDR3 totals 15 residues. V was pared by 4 bases and J by 9 bases, with 7 bases of the junction left unmatched. Germline V CDR1 and CDR2: KGHSH, LQKENI. CDR3 sequence: CASSLSSGRAGEQFF. The CDR3 coding sequence is TGTGCCAGCTCACTCTCTAGCGGGAGGGCCGGTGAGCAGTTCTTC.

The chain combines TRBV28 with TRBJ2-2, with TRBD1 matching over 9 bases. Germline values: CDR1 MDHEN, CDR2 SYDVKM. This CDR3 has 16 amino acids. V was pared by 4 bases and J by 4 bases, with 7 bases of the junction left unmatched. CDR3 loop: CASSSPGTGFTGELFF. In nucleotides, the CDR3 is TGTGCCAGCAGTTCACCCGGGACAGGGTTCACCGGGGAGCTGTTTTTT. The full variable domain, its missing parts supplied by reference TRBV28 and TRBJ2-2, is DVKVTQSSRYLVKRTGEKVFLECVQDMDHENMFWYRQDPGLGLRLIYFSYDVKMKEKGDIPEGYSVSREKKERFSLILESASTNQTSMYLCASSSPGTGFTGELFFGEGSRLTVL.

The genes are TRBV5-1 and TRBJ2-5; D possibly uses TRBD1 or TRBD2 (6 bases each). The germline gives CDR1 SGHRS, CDR2 YFSETQ. Trimming shortened V by 3 bases and J by 2 bases, and 14 bases separated the two germline ends. CDR3 length: 15 residues. CDR3 nucleotide sequence: TGCGCCAGCAGCTCCACAGGGACTGGTCAAGAGACCCAGTACTTC. It codes for CASSSTGTGQETQYF.

In the case of this clone: A single base separates this from a much larger clone, so it may be a read error. The chain is built from TRBV4-1 and TRBJ2-5; tentatively, D is TRBD1 or TRBD2 (5 bases each). The CDR3 has 14 amino acids. Germline CDR1 is MGHRA and CDR2 is YSYEKL. V was shortened by 4 bases and J by 11 bases, with 20 bases between the two germline ends. The CDR3 DNA is TGCGCCAGCAGCCGCCCCGGGACCATGGTGGAGCAGTACTTC. Its translation: CASSRPGTMVEQYF.

A few counts support this clone. This chain links TRBV18 with TRBJ1-1, with 8 bases aligning to TRBD1. Germline CDR1 and CDR2: KGHSH and LQKENI. V dropped 4 bases and J dropped 5; count of bases not matched to a gene: 6. The CDR3 spans 14 residues. CDR3: CASSQAGQDTEAFF. DNA of the CDR3: TGTGCCAGCTCACAAGCGGGACAGGATACTGAAGCTTTCTTT. Complete variable domain (other parts from reference TRBV18 and TRBJ1-1): NAGVMQNPRHLVRRRGQEARLRCSPMKGHSHVYWYRQLPEEGLKFMVYLQKENIIDESGMPKERFSAEFPKEGPSILRIQQVVRGDSAAYFCASSQAGQDTEAFFGQGTRLTVV.

The chain joins TRBV19 to TRBJ1-1, with D tentatively TRBD1 (5 bases). Trimming took 7 bases from V and 1 from J, leaving 13 bases between them. CDR3 size: 14 residues. Germline V gives CDR1 LNHDA, CDR2 SQIVND (reference sequence). CDR3 region: CASNLRAGNTEAFF. CDR3 in DNA: TGTGCCAGTAATCTCAGGGCGGGGAACACTGAAGCTTTCTTT.

The rearrangement joins TRBV29-1 to TRBJ1-2, with D tentatively TRBD1 (6 bases). CDR1 is SQVTM and CDR2 is ANQGSEA in the germline V gene. Trimming removed 6 bases from V and 4 bases from J, with 15 bases in between. The CDR3 contains 13 residues. CDR3 loop: CSVRQVGGYGYTF. The CDR3 nucleotides read TGCAGCGTCAGACAAGTAGGGGGCTATGGCTACACCTTC.

This rearrangement joins TRBV7-9 to TRBJ2-1; D remains ambiguous. Germline CDR1 reads SEHNR; CDR2 reads FQNEAQ (reference sequence). V gave up 0 bases and J gave up 6 bases, with 6 bases separating them. CDR3 length: 13 residues. The CDR3 is CASSLAPGNEQFF. The CDR3 nucleotides read TGTGCCAGCAGCTTAGCGCCAGGCAATGAGCAGTTCTTC.

Note on this clone: It may be a read error: a sequence one base away is much more abundant. Other DNA sequences from this sample encode an identical CDR3 as well. The chain employs TRBV28 and TRBJ2-2; 10 bases match TRBD2. The CDR3 has 18 residues. CDR1 is MDHEN and CDR2 is SYDVKM in the germline V gene. This chain's CDR3 is CASSFPRAGLANTGELFF. Here the CDR3 DNA reads TGTGCCAGCAGTTTTCCCCGGGCGGGACTAGCGAACACCGGGGAACTGTTTTTT.

Note on this clone: The junction departs from germline at one end; a sequencing error may be responsible. The V call is TRBV28, the J call TRBJ2-1; weak D call: TRBD1 (5 bases). This CDR3 has 12 amino acids. The germline gives CDR1 MDHEN, CDR2 SYDVKM. The CDR3 region has the DNA TGTGCCGGCAGTGTGGGGCAGTCCGTGGTACTCTTC. Encoded protein: CAGSVGQSVVLF.

The genes are TRBV5-1 and TRBJ2-4; 7 bases align to TRBD2. The CDR3 covers 15 residues. The germline V gene encodes CDR1 SGHRS and CDR2 YFSETQ. The trim removed 4 bases at V and 6 bases at J, leaving 10 bases unmatched. DNA of the CDR3: TGCGCCAGCAGCGCCGGGACTACCCCCGGAAACATTCAGTACTTC. Protein: CASSAGTTPGNIQYF.

This clone was observed once. V usage is TRBV27 and J usage is TRBJ1-5, with 9 bases identical to TRBD1. There are 18 residues in the CDR3. With V trimmed by 3 bases and J by 6 bases, 15 bases remained unmatched. From germline, CDR1 is MNHEY and CDR2 SMNVEV (reference sequence). CDR3 nucleotide sequence: TGTGCCAGCAGTTTGAAGTCACCGGGACAGGGAAGTTCTCAGCCCCAGCATTTT. The encoded protein is CASSLKSPGQGSSQPQHF.

The CDR3: CASSLEHSGANVLTF. In nucleotides, the CDR3 is TGTGCCAGCAGCTTAGAGCACTCTGGGGCCAACGTCCTGACTTTC. The chain combines TRBV11-3 with TRBJ2-6; D gene uncertain. Looked up from germline, CDR1 is SGHNT and CDR2 is YENEEA. V was cut by 0 bases and J by 0 bases, with 3 bases left in between. The CDR3 runs 15 residues.